This TCR beta chain was sequenced for a study of T-cell reconstitution after alpha-beta-depleted transplantation in children. Study outcomes and limitations: Reports say that about two months after transplant, the alpha-beta T cells came out of several hundred graft clones that had expanded.

This clonotype appeared a few times. Its antigen is still unknown. Per the germline V gene, CDR1 is SQVTM and CDR2 is ANQGSEA. V lost 7 bases and J 3 bases, leaving 19 bases between the germline ends. The CDR3 has 14 amino acids. Library preparation (for TCRbeta) was performed with unique molecular identifiers. TCRdb redid the calling of the PCR reads with MiXCR, one entry per CDR3 protein. The sample records 700,000 to 950,000 distinct CDR3 sequences, roughly 16% being singletons. This TCR was recovered from a male patient aged 5 to 17 who had a stem cell transplant for acute lymphoblastic leukemia, so the T cells may come from the graft donor. The chain carries TRBV29-1 and TRBJ2-7, with D perhaps TRBD1 (6 bases). Source: PBMCs, mostly from graft donor cells, taken 360 days after TCRalphabeta/CD19-depleted stem cell transplant. DNA of the CDR3: TGCAGCGCCCAAAAGATCGGGACACACTACGAGCAGTACTTC. It translates to CSAQKIGTHYEQYF.